This record concerns one TCR beta chain sequence. Its specificity is not known. This entry is derived from a study of blood T cells in healthy people across ages. Whole-study findings and limits: In older individuals, TCR beta diversity per million T cells was lower, falling roughly linearly with age. Naive T cell percentage and TCR beta diversity correlated strongly.

A J-beta primer mix and a sample-barcoded 5' primer were used in a second PCR of about 7 to 12 cycles. TCRdb redid the calling of the 5' RACE reads with MiXCR, one entry per CDR3 protein. The sample includes about 680,000 distinct CDR3 sequences, around 48% of them seen just once. J gave up 2 bases and V 6 bases, and 10 bases lay outside the gene matches. CDR3 length: 15 amino acids. Sequencing was carried out using blood. The rearrangement links TRBV12-3 or TRBV12-4 to TRBJ2-7; 7 bases line up with TRBD1. The receptor's source is a woman aged 55-70 years in good health. Here the CDR3 reads CASSHRGRVTYEQYF. The CDR3 region has the DNA TGTGCCAGCAGCCACAGGGGCAGGGTAACCTACGAGCAGTACTTC.